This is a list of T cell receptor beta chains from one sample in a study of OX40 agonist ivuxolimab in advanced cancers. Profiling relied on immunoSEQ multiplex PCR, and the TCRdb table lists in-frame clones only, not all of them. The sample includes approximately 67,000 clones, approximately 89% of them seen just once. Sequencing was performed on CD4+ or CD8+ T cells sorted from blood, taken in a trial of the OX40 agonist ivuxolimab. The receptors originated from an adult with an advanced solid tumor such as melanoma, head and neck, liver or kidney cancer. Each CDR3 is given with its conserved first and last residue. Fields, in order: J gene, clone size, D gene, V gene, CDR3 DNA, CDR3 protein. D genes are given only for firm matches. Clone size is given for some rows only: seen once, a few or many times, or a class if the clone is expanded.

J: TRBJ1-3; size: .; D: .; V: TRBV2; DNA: TGTGCCAGCAGTGCGCAGGTCTCTGGAAACACCATATATTTT; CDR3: CASSAQVSGNTIYF
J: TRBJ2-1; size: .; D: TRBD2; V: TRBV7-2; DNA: TGTGCCAGCAGCATTCAACTAGCGGGAGCCGGTGAGCAGTTCTTC; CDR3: CASSIQLAGAGEQFF
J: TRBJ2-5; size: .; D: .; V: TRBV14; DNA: TGTGCCAGCAGCCAAGTTGTCGGGGGTTCAGAGACCCAGTACTTC; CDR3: CASSQVVGGSETQYF
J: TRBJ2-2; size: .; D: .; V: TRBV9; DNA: TGTGCCAGCAGCCCGGGAATCCGAAGCACCGGGGAGCTGTTTTTT; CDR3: CASSPGIRSTGELFF
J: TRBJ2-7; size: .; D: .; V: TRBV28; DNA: TGTGCCAGCCACAGTAGCGCCCTATCCTACGAGCAGTACTTC; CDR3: CASHSSALSYEQYF
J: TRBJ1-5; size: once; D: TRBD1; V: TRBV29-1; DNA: TGCAGCGTTGAAATTCCAGGGGGCCCAAGGCATTTT; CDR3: CSVEIPGGPRHF
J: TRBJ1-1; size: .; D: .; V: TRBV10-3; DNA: TGTGCCATCAGTGAGGGAGTCGGATACACTGAAGCTTTCTTT; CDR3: CAISEGVGYTEAFF
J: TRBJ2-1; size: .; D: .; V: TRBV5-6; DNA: TGTGCCAGCAGCTTGCCACACGACAATGAGCAGTTCTTC; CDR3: CASSLPHDNEQFF
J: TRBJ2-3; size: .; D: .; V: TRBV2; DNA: TGTGCCAGCGTCCCCCTAAGGGGTAGCACAGATACGCAGTATTTT; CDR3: CASVPLRGSTDTQYF
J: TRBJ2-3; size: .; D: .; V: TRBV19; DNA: TGTGCCAGTAGTATAGGGGCAGGGCATGGCACAGATACGCAGTATTTT; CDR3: CASSIGAGHGTDTQYF
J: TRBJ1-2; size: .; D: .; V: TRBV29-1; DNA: TGCAGCGCCGGGGTACAAAGCTATGGCTACACCTTC; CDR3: CSAGVQSYGYTF
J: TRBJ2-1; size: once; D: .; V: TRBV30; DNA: TGTGCCTGGAGTGTGATGGATGAGCAGTTCTTC; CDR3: CAWSVMDEQFF
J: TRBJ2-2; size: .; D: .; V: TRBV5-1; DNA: TGCGCCAGCAGCTTGTCCGCGCAGGCCGGGGAGCTGTTTTTT; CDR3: CASSLSAQAGELFF
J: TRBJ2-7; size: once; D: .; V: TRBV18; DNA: TGTGCCAGCTCACCAACGCCAGGTAGGACCGAGCAGTACTTC; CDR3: CASSPTPGRTEQYF
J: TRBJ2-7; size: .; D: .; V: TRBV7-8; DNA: TGTGCCAGCAGCTTAGGTACCGCCCGCGAGCAGTACTTC; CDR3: CASSLGTAREQYF
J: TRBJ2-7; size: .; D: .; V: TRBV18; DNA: TGTGCCAGCTCACCACCGCAGAAAGCGGCATTCTACGAGCAGTACTTC; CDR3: CASSPPQKAAFYEQYF
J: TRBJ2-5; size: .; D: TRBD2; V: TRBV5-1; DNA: TGCGCCAGCAGGAGCGGGAGTGGAGAGACCCAGTACTTC; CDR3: CASRSGSGETQYF
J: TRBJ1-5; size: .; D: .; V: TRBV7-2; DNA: TGTGCCAGCAGCCTGGACGGTTATCAGCCCCAGCATTTT; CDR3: CASSLDGYQPQHF
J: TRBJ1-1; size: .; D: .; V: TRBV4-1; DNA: TGCGCCAGCAGCCAAGCAGAGGGGAGTGCTGAAGCTTTCTTT; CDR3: CASSQAEGSAEAFF
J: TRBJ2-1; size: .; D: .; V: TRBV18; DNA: TGTGCCAGCTCACCACCAATGGGTTTCTACAATGAGCAGTTCTTC; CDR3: CASSPPMGFYNEQFF